These 10 T cell receptor beta chains originate from one sample sequenced in a study of shared clonotypes between healthy human individuals. CD8 cells classed as naive were CD45RO-negative and positively selected for CCR7, excluding terminally differentiated effector memory CD45RA+ cells. Profiling relied on immunoSEQ multiplex PCR, and the TCRdb table lists in-frame clones only, not all of them. The data hold about 2.2 million clones, with 85% to 95% observed a single time. Sequencing was performed on naive CD8+ T cells from PBMCs. The receptors come from a man younger than 30 in good health. Some clones in this sample may be carry-over from other donors' samples.

The V and J genes are TRBV9 and TRBJ1-1; D might be TRBD1 (6 bases). Deletions cut 0 bases from V and 0 bases from J, with 12 bases between. The CDR3 runs to 16 residues. Germline V gene lookup returns CDR1 SGDLS and CDR2 YYNGEE. CDR3 in amino acids: CASSVGTGIMNTEAFF. Here the CDR3 DNA reads TGTGCCAGCAGCGTAGGCACAGGGATTATGAACACTGAAGCTTTCTTT. Looking up the rest from reference TRBV9 and TRBJ1-1 gives the full variable domain: DSGVTQTPKHLITATGQRVTLRCSPRSGDLSVYWYQQSLDQGLQFLIQYYNGEERAKGNILERFSAQQFPDLHSELNLSSLELGDSALYFCASSVGTGIMNTEAFFGQGTRLTVV.

The chain joins TRBV7-9 to TRBJ1-1; D gene uncertain. CDR3 size: 14 residues. Deletions cut 3 bases from V and 3 bases from J, with 11 bases between. The germline gives CDR1 SEHNR, CDR2 FQNEAQ (reference sequence). The CDR3 DNA reads TGTGCCAGCAGCTTTGAGGGTGGATACACTGAAGCTTTCTTT. Its protein is CASSFEGGYTEAFF.

The chain uses TRBV11-2 and TRBJ1-2; a possible D gene is TRBD1 (6 bases). CDR1 SGHAT and CDR2 FQNNGV come from the germline V gene. The CDR3 covers 12 residues. V lost 4 bases to trimming and J lost 5 bases, with 8 bases between them. In DNA form, the CDR3 reads TGTGCCAGCAGCTCCCAGGGGTATGGCTACACCTTC. This translates into CASSSQGYGYTF.

This sequence joins TRBV19 and TRBJ2-2, with a weak D call TRBD1 (6 bases). Looked up from germline, CDR1 is LNHDA and CDR2 is SQIVND (reference sequence). Trimming cost V 6 bases and J 4 bases, with 15 bases left between them. The CDR3 has 15 amino acids. CDR3 in amino acids: CASSLTGFRTGELFF. The CDR3 coding sequence is TGTGCCAGTAGCCTAACAGGGTTCCGCACCGGGGAGCTGTTTTTT. Combining the CDR3 with reference TRBV19 and TRBJ2-2 gives the whole variable domain DGGITQSPKYLFRKEGQNVTLSCEQNLNHDAMYWYRQDPGQGLRLIYYSQIVNDFQKGDIAEGYSVSREKKESFPLTVTSAQKNPTAFYLCASSLTGFRTGELFFGEGSRLTVL.

This clone was counted once. This chain uses TRBV2 with TRBJ2-7; 12 positions match TRBD1. V shed 6 bases, J shed 3 bases, and the junction held 15 bases outside the gene matches. The CDR3 is made up of 18 amino acids. The V gene's germline CDR1 is SNHLY and CDR2 FYNNEI. The CDR3 spells CASRLGTGGQMFLYEQYF. The CDR3, as DNA: TGTGCCAGCAGGTTAGGGACAGGGGGCCAAATGTTCCTCTACGAGCAGTACTTC.

This chain connects TRBV30 to TRBJ1-2, with TRBD1 identical over 7 bases. Trimming cost V 0 bases and J 6 bases; bases outside gene matches: 19. Germline CDR1 is GTSNPN and CDR2 is SVGIG (reference sequence). This CDR3 comprises 18 residues. CDR3 region: CAWSVRYRGSAKVDGYTF. The CDR3 nucleotides read TGTGCCTGGAGTGTACGTTACAGGGGATCCGCAAAGGTGGATGGCTACACCTTC.

The chain is built from TRBV19 and TRBJ1-1; D unclear. Trimming cost V 9 bases and J 0 bases, with 23 bases left between them. The CDR3 is 17 amino acids. Germline V gene data show CDR1 as LNHDA and CDR2 as SQIVND (reference sequence). CDR3 DNA sequence: TGTGCCAGCCCGACCGGGTTCCCCGGGGTGATGAACACTGAAGCTTTCTTT. Its protein is CASPTGFPGVMNTEAFF.

This chain connects TRBV7-9 to TRBJ2-1, with D perhaps matching TRBD2 (8 bases). With 2 bases removed from V and 8 bases from J, the gap between germline ends came to 22 bases. Per germline, CDR1 SEHNR and CDR2 FQNEAQ (reference sequence). The CDR3 has 17 amino acids. The CDR3 loop is CASSLLRLAQTGDEQFF. CDR3 in DNA: TGTGCCAGCAGCTTATTGCGACTAGCGCAAACAGGGGATGAGCAGTTCTTC.

On this clone itself: Other nucleotide sequences in the sample specify the same CDR3. The CDR3 loop is CASSLSNEQYF. CDR3 coding DNA: TGTGCCAGCAGTTTATCAAACGAGCAGTACTTC. The V and J genes are TRBV27 and TRBJ2-7; D gene uncertain. Trimming stripped 0 bases from V and 5 bases from J, with 2 bases between. CDR1 is MNHEY and CDR2 is SMNVEV in the germline V gene (reference sequence). The CDR3 loop spans 11 amino acids.

CDR3 residues: CATPPWGAPNEQFF. The CDR3 DNA is TGTGCCACCCCCCCGTGGGGCGCCCCCAATGAGCAGTTCTTC. V usage is TRBV6-1 and J usage is TRBJ2-1, with D possibly being TRBD1 (5 bases). CDR1 is MNHNS and CDR2 is SASEGT in the germline V gene. The CDR3 is 14 amino acids. Trimming shortened V by 10 bases and J by 6 bases, and 19 bases separated the two germline ends.